The rows below give T cell receptor beta chains drawn from one sample of a study of blood T cell repertoires in COVID-19. TCRdb's copy holds only in-frame clones and misses some; the assay was immunoSEQ multiplex PCR. This repertoire shows around 260,000 clones, 80% to 95% found once; its top ten account for roughly 1.1%. Sequenced material: PBMCs or T cells enriched from blood (not recorded which). The receptors were sampled from a woman aged 25 to 45 who had recovered from COVID-19. CDR3s include the opening cysteine and the closing phenylalanine or tryptophan. The D gene is left open where the match is weak. Some rows have no size entry. The others give once, few or many, or a class for an expanded clone.

d_call,v_call,j_call,clone_size,cdr3_aa,cdr3_nt
-,TRBV30,TRBJ2-3,-,CAWGIVADTQYF,TGTGCCTGGGGGATCGTAGCAGATACGCAGTATTTT
-,TRBV7-9,TRBJ1-1,-,CASSLQGSRTEAFF,TGTGCCAGCAGCTTACAGGGTTCGCGCACTGAAGCTTTCTTT
TRBD2,TRBV18,TRBJ2-2,-,CASSPIVSGSSYAGELFF,TGTGCCAGCTCACCCATTGTTAGCGGGAGTTCATACGCCGGGGAGCTGTTTTTT
TRBD1,TRBV2,TRBJ1-5,-,CASSWTGRAQPQHF,TGTGCCAGCAGCTGGACAGGGCGCGCTCAGCCCCAGCATTTT
-,TRBV5-6,TRBJ2-2,once,CASSPRLTGELFF,TGTGCCAGCAGCCCCCGACTCACCGGGGAGCTGTTTTTT
TRBD2,TRBV6-5,TRBJ2-1,-,CASKRIAGGLNEQFF,TGTGCCAGCAAGCGCATTGCGGGAGGGCTCAATGAGCAGTTCTTC
TRBD1,TRBV19,TRBJ1-5,-,CASRRDRGHQPQHF,TGTGCCAGTAGACGGGACAGGGGGCATCAGCCCCAGCATTTT
TRBD2,TRBV5-6,TRBJ2-1,-,CASSLFPAGVDNEQFF,TGTGCCAGCAGCTTGTTCCCAGCGGGAGTGGACAATGAGCAGTTCTTC
-,TRBV5-1,TRBJ2-5,-,CASSRDRTGLETQYF,TGCGCCAGCAGCCGTGATAGAACAGGGCTGGAGACCCAGTACTTC
-,TRBV5-1,TRBJ1-1,-,CASSFGGGTEAFF,TGCGCCAGCAGCTTCGGGGGAGGAACTGAAGCTTTCTTT
-,TRBV27,TRBJ2-7,-,CASSPVNGEGYEQYF,TGTGCCAGCAGCCCCGTAAACGGGGAAGGCTACGAGCAGTACTTC
TRBD2,TRBV7-2,TRBJ2-1,-,CASSLFGTSGRAREQFF,TGTGCCAGCAGCTTATTCGGGACTAGCGGGAGGGCGAGAGAGCAGTTCTTC
TRBD2,TRBV30,TRBJ2-7,-,CACSKSGMDEQYF,TGTGCCTGTTCGAAGAGCGGGATGGACGAGCAGTACTTC